This entry lists 32 T cell receptor beta chains sequenced from one sample in a study of T cells in Graves' hyperthyroidism and ophthalmopathy (dated by TCRdb to about 2019). Library method: multiplex PCR. The run used an Illumina HiSeq 2000. TCR beta CDR3 regions were amplified from RNA transcripts. For the first round of RT-PCR on the TCR CDR3, the HTBI primer set was used together with the Qiagen OneStep RT-PCR kit. The public reads were quality trimmed at Q25 with fastp and then assembled into clones with MiXCR by TCRdb, keeping productive beta chains. Every CDR3 protein is listed once, alongside the most common genes and DNA of its rows. The sample has approximately 520,000 distinct CDR3 sequences on record, less than 25% of them singletons. 11% of the sample is in the top ten clones. The sequenced sample was blood. The receptor source for this set is a young woman with Graves' ophthalmopathy.

This clonotype was counted many times. The chain employs TRBV12-3 or TRBV12-4 and TRBJ1-2; D is unclear. Deletions cut 5 bases from V and 1 base from J, with 5 bases between. The CDR3 totals 12 residues. The CDR3 sequence: CASSTSNYGYTF. The CDR3, as DNA: TGTGCCAGCAGTACAAGTAACTATGGCTACACCTTC.

There are many counts of this clonotype. The V and J genes are TRBV11-1 and TRBJ1-2; possibly TRBD1 for D (5 bases). The V gene's germline CDR1 is SGHAT and CDR2 FQDESV (reference sequence). Deletions cut 4 bases from V and 3 bases from J, with 24 bases between. The CDR3 covers 18 residues. Here the CDR3 DNA reads TGTGCCAGCAGCTCGGAGCATACTGGGTACAGGATCGACTATGGCTACACCTTC. Translation gives CASSSEHTGYRIDYGYTF.

The table lists this clonotype with many counts. The CDR3 nucleotides read TGTGCCAGCAGCCACGACTCTCAAGAGACCCAGTACTTC. Translation gives CASSHDSQETQYF. The chain combines TRBV7-8 with TRBJ2-5; D call uncertain. The ends were cut back, 5 bases at V and 2 bases at J, with 9 bases in the middle. The CDR3 extends over 13 amino acids. The germline V gene has CDR1 SGHVS and CDR2 FQNEAQ.

This clonotype was recorded at least ten times. This sequence joins TRBV7-2 and TRBJ1-2, with 9 bases aligning to TRBD1. The CDR3 extends over 21 amino acids. Germline V lookup: CDR1 SGHTA, CDR2 FQGNSA. The V segment lost 1 base and the J segment 0 bases; nucleotides outside the gene matches: 18. This CDR3 reads CASSLGPHRTGELLTNYGYTF. The CDR3 nucleotides are TGTGCCAGCAGCTTAGGCCCACACCGGACAGGGGAGTTGCTTACTAACTATGGCTACACCTTC.

This clonotype showed up many times. The gene calls are TRBV7-9 and TRBJ2-5, with TRBD2 matching 8 bases. This CDR3 has 13 amino acids. Losses at the gene ends were 7 bases for V and 1 base for J; bases not matched to a gene: 2. Germline loops: CDR1 SEHNR, CDR2 FQNEAQ (reference sequence). CDR3 sequence reads: CASTAGGQETQYF. The DNA of the CDR3 is TGTGCCAGCACGGCGGGGGGCCAAGAGACCCAGTACTTC.

This clonotype has a handful of counts. The chain is built from TRBV5-1 and TRBJ2-5; TRBD2 is a possible D gene (6 bases). The CDR3 is 14 residues long. V was pared by 4 bases and J by 1 base, with 11 bases between. Germline V gene data show CDR1 as SGHRS and CDR2 as YFSETQ. The CDR3 region is CASSTGTSQETQYF. The CDR3 region has the DNA TGCGCCAGCAGCACCGGGACTTCCCAAGAGACCCAGTACTTC.

The gene calls are TRBV7-2 and TRBJ2-7; possibly TRBD2 for D (5 bases). The germline gives CDR1 SGHTA, CDR2 FQGNSA. Trimming left V 8 bases short and J 2 bases short, with 13 bases between. The CDR3 sequence is 13 residues long. The chain's CDR3 is CASVSEVPYEQYF. DNA of the CDR3: TGTGCCAGCGTCTCGGAGGTTCCCTACGAGCAGTACTTC.

This clonotype was counted many times. The chain recombines TRBV5-1 with TRBJ2-1; unclear D gene. CDR1 is SGHRS, CDR2 YFSETQ, per germline. Trimming left V 4 bases short and J 2 bases short, with 7 bases between. The CDR3 extends over 13 amino acids. The CDR3 reads CASSLEAYNEQFF. In nucleotides, the CDR3 is TGCGCCAGCAGCCTGGAAGCCTACAATGAGCAGTTCTTC.

This clonotype was counted ten times or more. The chain links TRBV7-3 to TRBJ1-1; 7 bases map to TRBD1. V lost 5 bases, J lost 5 bases, and 5 bases stayed unmatched. Germline V CDR1 and CDR2: SGHTA, FQGTGA. This CDR3 region has 13 residues. CDR3 amino acids: CASSVYRGTEAFF. CDR3 nucleotide sequence: TGTGCCAGCAGCGTCTACAGGGGAACTGAAGCTTTCTTT.

The chain is built from TRBV19 and TRBJ1-1; the match to TRBD1 covers 7 bases. V gave up 1 base and J gave up 0 bases; unmatched junction bases: 8. Germline V lookup: CDR1 LNHDA, CDR2 SQIVND (reference sequence). The CDR3 has 17 residues. The CDR3 bases are TGTGCCAGTAGTATAGCCGGACTGGGACAGATGAACACTGAAGCTTTCTTT. This encodes CASSIAGLGQMNTEAFF.

The rearrangement links TRBV6-1 to TRBJ2-5, with 7 positions matching TRBD2. Germline trimming cut 6 bases from V and 4 bases from J; bases unmatched to any gene: 5. The germline gives CDR1 MNHNS, CDR2 SASEGT. The length of the CDR3 is 13 residues. CDR3 in amino acids: CASRGLPVETQYF. DNA of the CDR3: TGTGCCAGCAGGGGACTACCAGTAGAGACCCAGTACTTC.

This clonotype was picked up many times. A much bigger clone sits one base away, suggesting this may be a read error. The V gene is TRBV12-3 or TRBV12-4, the J gene TRBJ2-7, with TRBD1 identical over 7 bases. This CDR3 contains 13 residues. The CDR3 region is CASSPGTDYGQYF. DNA for the CDR3: TGTGCCAGCAGTCCCGGGACAGACTACGGGCAGTACTTC.

In its sample, this clonotype was seen many times. This chain joins TRBV4-1 and TRBJ2-5; D is ambiguous. This CDR3 has 13 amino acids. Germline lookup yields CDR1 MGHRA and CDR2 YSYEKL. V lost 4 bases and J 2 bases, leaving 8 bases between the germline ends. CDR3 DNA sequence: TGCGCCAGCAGCCTGGCGGCTCAAGAGACCCAGTACTTC. Residues: CASSLAAQETQYF.

J is TRBJ2-5 and V is TRBV10-3; TRBD2 aligns across 12 bases. Germline loops: CDR1 ENHRY, CDR2 SYGVKD. The CDR3 is 15 amino acids. Germline trimming cut 6 bases from V and 5 bases from J; bases unmatched to any gene: 7. The CDR3 loop reads CAISPSGGAGETQYF. The CDR3 region has the DNA TGTGCCATCAGCCCTAGCGGGGGGGCTGGGGAGACCCAGTACTTC.

V gene TRBV6-5 combines with J gene TRBJ2-5; 7 bases fit TRBD1. The CDR3 runs 17 residues. After removal of 4 bases from V and 2 bases from J, the junction contained 13 bases not matched to a gene. Germline V lookup: CDR1 MNHEY, CDR2 SVGAGI. CDR3 residues: CASSSRYGQVLQETQYF. The CDR3 DNA reads as TGTGCCAGCAGTTCCCGATACGGACAGGTACTGCAAGAGACCCAGTACTTC.

This chain joins TRBV30 and TRBJ2-4, with D perhaps matching TRBD1 (6 bases). Trimming took 0 bases from V and 3 from J, leaving 9 bases between them. Germline CDR1 is GTSNPN and CDR2 is SVGIG (reference sequence). The CDR3 spans 14 residues. CDR3 DNA sequence: TGTGCCTGGAGTGTTCAGGGGAGCAAAAACATTCAGTACTTC. Translation: CAWSVQGSKNIQYF. The whole variable domain, remainder taken from reference TRBV30 and TRBJ2-4, is SQTIHQWPATLVQPVGSPLSLECTVEGTSNPNLYWYRQAAGRGLQLLFYSVGIGQISSEVPQNLSASRPQDRQFILSSKKLLLSDSGFYLCAWSVQGSKNIQYFGAGTRLSVL.

This clonotype was detected only once. The chain recombines TRBV6-1 with TRBJ2-7; 15 bases line up with TRBD2. The CDR3 consists of 16 residues. Trimming cost V 4 bases and J 3 bases; bases outside gene matches: 4. The germline gives CDR1 MNHNS, CDR2 SASEGT. Here the CDR3 DNA reads TGTGCCAGCAGTGGTGGACTAGCGGGGGGGGACTACGAGCAGTACTTC. Its translation: CASSGGLAGGDYEQYF.

The V gene is TRBV24-1, the J gene TRBJ2-5; 9 nucleotides match TRBD1. V gave up 3 bases and J gave up 6 bases; unmatched junction bases: 4. Germline V CDR1 and CDR2: KGHDR, SFDVKD. The CDR3 length is 14 residues. The CDR3 loop is CATSDPGTGKTQYF. Here the CDR3 DNA reads TGTGCCACCAGTGATCCCGGGACAGGGAAGACCCAGTACTTC.

This clonotype occurred many times. The chain combines TRBV6-2 or TRBV6-3 with TRBJ2-7, with a tentative D call TRBD1 (5 bases). The CDR3 is 15 amino acids. Germline CDR1 is MNHEY and CDR2 is SVGEGT. Trimming stripped 0 bases from V and 0 bases from J, with 9 bases between. This chain's CDR3 is CASSYSLDSSYEQYF. For the CDR3, the DNA is TGTGCCAGCAGTTACTCATTAGACAGCTCCTACGAGCAGTACTTC.

Here the CDR3 DNA reads TGTGCCAGCAGTTTCGGGACCCTCCCCTACGAGCAGTACGTC. Its protein product is CASSFGTLPYEQYV. J is TRBJ2-7 and V is TRBV27; D could derive from TRBD1 or TRBD2 (5 bases each). This CDR3 is built from 14 residues. V lost 3 bases and J lost 2, with 11 bases in between. CDR1 and CDR2 (germline): MNHEY, SMNVEV (reference sequence).

V is TRBV7-2 and J is TRBJ2-1; unclear D gene. Trimming took off 3 bases at V and 10 bases at J, with 19 bases between the two ends. The CDR3 sequence is 15 residues long. Looked up from germline, CDR1 is SGHTA and CDR2 is FQGNSA. CDR3 nucleotides: TGTGCCAGCAGCTTGTCAGGCCTACAACCGGCGGAGCAGTTCTTC. Translation: CASSLSGLQPAEQFF.

Only a few counts were recorded for this clonotype. The chain carries TRBV25-1 and TRBJ2-5; D not certain. The CDR3 is 13 amino acids. CDR1 is MGHDK and CDR2 is SYGVNS in the germline V gene. Trimming stripped 4 bases from V and 2 bases from J, with 8 bases between. CDR3 DNA: TGTGCCAGCAGTGCTACGTCACAAGAGACCCAGTACTTC. This encodes CASSATSQETQYF.

This rearrangement joins TRBV5-1 to TRBJ1-2, with 9 positions matching TRBD1. V was pared by 0 bases and J by 4 bases, with 4 bases of the junction left unmatched. The CDR3 is made up of 15 amino acids. Germline V gene sequence: CDR1 SGHRS, CDR2 YFSETQ. The CDR3 protein is CASSLGDRDFYGYTF. In DNA, the CDR3 is TGCGCCAGCAGCTTGGGGGACAGGGATTTCTATGGCTACACCTTC.

The V gene is TRBV4-1, the J gene TRBJ2-7, with D possibly being TRBD1 (6 bases). V lost 0 bases, J lost 4 bases, and 13 bases lay in between. This CDR3 spans 15 amino acids. The germline CDR1 and CDR2 sequences are MGHRA and YSYEKL. CDR3 nucleotide sequence: TGCGCCAGCAGCCAAGATAGGGGGATTCAATACGAGCAGTACTTC. Protein: CASSQDRGIQYEQYF.

The sample holds many counts of this clonotype. The V gene is TRBV7-2, the J gene TRBJ1-1; TRBD1 might be the D (5 bases). V lost 5 bases and J lost 3, with 13 bases in between. CDR1 and CDR2 from the germline V gene are SGHTA and FQGNSA. The CDR3 totals 14 residues. Here the CDR3 DNA reads TGTGCCAGCAGCGACCGCGGGGCGTACACTGAAGCTTTCTTT. This encodes CASSDRGAYTEAFF.

The rearrangement uses TRBV2 and TRBJ2-2; 7 nucleotides agree with TRBD1. Germline V gives CDR1 SNHLY, CDR2 FYNNEI. V shed 3 bases and J 2 bases; nucleotides not matched to a gene: 6. The CDR3 is 16 amino acids. As DNA, the CDR3 is TGTGCCAGCAGTGATTCTAGGGGGCAAAACACCGGGGAGCTGTTTTTT. Protein: CASSDSRGQNTGELFF.

This clonotype was seen repeatedly, ten times or more. The genes are TRBV12-3 or TRBV12-4 and TRBJ2-7; 11 bases fit TRBD1. This CDR3 comprises 16 residues. Germline trimming cut 2 bases from V and 4 bases from J; bases unmatched to any gene: 7. CDR3 sequence (DNA): TGTGCCAGCAGTTTACTAAACCGGGACAGGGGGTACGAGCAGTACTTC. This codes for CASSLLNRDRGYEQYF.

This chain uses TRBV6-1 with TRBJ1-1; 9 bases fit TRBD1. V dropped 2 bases and J dropped 11; count of bases not matched to a gene: 6. The length of the CDR3 is 13 residues. Germline CDR1 reads MNHNS; CDR2 reads SASEGT. CDR3 in amino acids: CASSERTGAVAFF. Here the CDR3 DNA reads TGTGCCAGCAGTGAAAGGACAGGGGCAGTGGCTTTCTTT.

Ten or more counts support this clonotype. The V gene is TRBV4-2, the J gene TRBJ1-2, with unresolved D. Germline V gene data show CDR1 as LGHNA and CDR2 as YNFKEQ. Trimming took off 2 bases at V and 4 bases at J, with 20 bases between the two ends. CDR3 length: 17 residues. The CDR3 protein is CASSQLVRGRTVYGYTF. In DNA, the CDR3 is TGTGCCAGCAGCCAATTAGTTCGCGGGCGGACTGTCTATGGCTACACCTTC.

This clonotype appeared many times. The V and J genes are TRBV10-3 and TRBJ2-7; D is tentatively TRBD1 or TRBD2 (5 bases each). V lost 6 bases, J lost 5 bases, and 17 bases lay in between. The CDR3 consists of 14 residues. The germline V gene encodes CDR1 ENHRY and CDR2 SYGVKD. The DNA for the CDR3 is TGTGCCATCAGCGGGACGGAAAACGGGAACGAGCAGTACTTC. The encoded protein is CAISGTENGNEQYF.

This clonotype was counted ten times or more. This chain connects TRBV10-3 to TRBJ2-7; D is perhaps TRBD1 (6 bases). In germline, CDR1 is ENHRY, CDR2 SYGVKD. The length of the CDR3 is 12 residues. V lost 2 bases and J 5 bases, leaving 7 bases between the germline ends. CDR3: CAISETGNEQYF. The CDR3 DNA sequence: TGTGCCATCAGTGAGACAGGGAACGAGCAGTACTTC.

This clonotype was observed at least ten times. A much larger clone lies a single base off, so this may be a read error. The V and J genes are TRBV5-1 and TRBJ1-2; 9 nucleotides line up with TRBD1. The CDR3 has 14 residues. Germline V gives CDR1 SGHRS, CDR2 YFSETQ. J gave up 4 bases and V 3 bases, and 4 bases lay outside the gene matches. The CDR3, as DNA: TGCGCCAGCAGCTGGGGACAGGGCGGCTATGGCTACACCTTC. Protein: CASSWGQGGYGYTF.